This T cell receptor (beta chain) was observed in a study of brain T cells in children with intractable seizures. The protocol was immunoSEQ multiplex PCR, while the TCRdb copy is restricted to in-frame clones and leaves out a portion. The table records 300,000 to 400,000 clones, over 90% of them present only once. The V gene lost 4 bases and the J gene lost 1 base, with 13 bases spanning the gap. The germline gives CDR1 SGDLS, CDR2 YYNGEE. The length of the CDR3 is 15 residues. Notes on this clone: Its matching antigen is unknown.

Study observations and caveats: HCMV serostatus was not known, and viral specificity came from CDR3 similarity only. Pre- and post-surgery blood differed in depth, so pre-surgery absences may be undersampling.

Time point defined: blood from clinic visit 5 months post-surgery; TSC patient then seizure free. Sequencing was limited to surgery cases with top T cell transcript signatures in brain tissue. Before surgery, patients took at least one anti-epileptic drug. The V call is TRBV9, the J call TRBJ2-3; TRBD2 is a possible D gene (5 bases). The TCR comes from a boy under two years old with tuberous sclerosis and intractable seizures. The sequenced sample was peripheral blood, obtained less than 6 months after surgery. CDR3 sequence: CASSPRGSGTDTQYF. CDR3 nucleotides: TGTGCCAGCAGCCCCCGGGGTAGCGGCACAGATACGCAGTATTTT. Combining the CDR3 with reference TRBV9 and TRBJ2-3 gives the whole variable domain DSGVTQTPKHLITATGQRVTLRCSPRSGDLSVYWYQQSLDQGLQFLIQYYNGEERAKGNILERFSAQQFPDLHSELNLSSLELGDSALYFCASSPRGSGTDTQYFGPGTRLTVL.